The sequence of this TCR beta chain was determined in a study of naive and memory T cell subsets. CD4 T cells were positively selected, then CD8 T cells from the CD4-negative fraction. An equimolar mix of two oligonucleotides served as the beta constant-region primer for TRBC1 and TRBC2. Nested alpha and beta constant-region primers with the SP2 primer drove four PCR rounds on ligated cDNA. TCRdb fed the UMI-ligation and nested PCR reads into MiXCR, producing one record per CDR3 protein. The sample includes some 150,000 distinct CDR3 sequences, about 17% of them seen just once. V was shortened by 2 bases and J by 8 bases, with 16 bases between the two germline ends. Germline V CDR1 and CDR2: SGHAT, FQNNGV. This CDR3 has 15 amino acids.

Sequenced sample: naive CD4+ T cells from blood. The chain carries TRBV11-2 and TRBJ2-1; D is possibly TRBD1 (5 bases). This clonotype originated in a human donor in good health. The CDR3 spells CASSLWAGKNDEQFF. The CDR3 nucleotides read TGTGCCAGCAGCTTATGGGCAGGGAAGAACGATGAGCAGTTCTTC.